These 21 T cell receptor beta chains share one sample of origin, sequenced in a study of blood T cell repertoires in COVID-19. Produced via immunoSEQ multiplex PCR; TCRdb's table is partial and in-frame only. Among around 150,000 clones listed, 87% were seen once. The sequenced material came from peripheral blood. The receptor source for this set is a woman aged 60-70 years who had recovered from COVID-19.

This clone was seen a handful of times. The chain employs TRBV5-8 and TRBJ2-3; a weak D match, TRBD2 (6 bases). CDR1 and CDR2 (germline): SGHTS, YDEGEE. Trimming cost V 9 bases and J 2 bases, with 16 bases left between them. The CDR3 loop spans 14 amino acids. The chain's CDR3 is CATQAGLNTDTQYF. As DNA, the CDR3 is TGTGCCACCCAAGCGGGCCTTAACACAGATACGCAGTATTTT.

The rearrangement links TRBV3-1 (or the pseudogene TRBV3-2) to TRBJ2-3, with TRBD2 matching over 11 bases. CDR3 length: 13 residues. In germline, CDR1 is LGHDT, CDR2 YNNKEL (reference sequence). Trimming removed 8 bases from V and 6 bases from J; junction bases left unmatched: 4. CDR3: CASGLAGIDTQYF. CDR3 nucleotide sequence: TGTGCCAGCGGACTAGCGGGTATCGATACGCAGTATTTT.

This chain links TRBV3-1 (or the pseudogene TRBV3-2) with TRBJ2-7; D ambiguous. CDR1 is LGHDT, CDR2 YNNKEL, per germline (reference sequence). Trimming took 3 bases from V and 2 from J, leaving 5 bases between them. The CDR3 loop spans 12 amino acids. The CDR3 nucleotides are TGTGCCAGCAGCCAGAGGACCTACGAGCAGTACTTC. Its protein is CASSQRTYEQYF.

The chain links TRBV7-2 to TRBJ1-1, with 10 bases identical to TRBD1. The CDR3 consists of 13 residues. Germline V gene lookup returns CDR1 SGHTA and CDR2 FQGNSA. With V trimmed by 5 bases and J by 11 bases, 8 bases remained unmatched. CDR3 DNA sequence: TGTGCCAGCAGCCTTGGACAGGGGGGACGGGCTTTCTTT. Translation gives CASSLGQGGRAFF.

This clone was seen a single time. The chain is built from TRBV18 and TRBJ1-3, with no clear D. Trimming shortened V by 0 bases and J by 4 bases, and 10 bases separated the two germline ends. The CDR3 has 15 amino acids. Germline lookup yields CDR1 KGHSH and CDR2 LQKENI. The CDR3 nucleotides are TGTGCCAGCTCACCACCGGAGGCCAGGGGAAACACCATATATTTT. This sequence encodes CASSPPEARGNTIYF.

In its sample, this clone was seen a few times. This chain connects TRBV5-4 to TRBJ2-3; D unclear. CDR1 is SGHNT, CDR2 YYREEE, per germline (reference sequence). The CDR3 totals 13 residues. Deletions cut 6 bases from V and 2 bases from J, with 10 bases between. The CDR3 DNA sequence: TGTGCCAGCAATAGGAGATTCACAGATACGCAGTATTTT. Protein product: CASNRRFTDTQYF. The full variable domain, completed using reference TRBV5-4 and TRBJ2-3, is ETGVTQSPTHLIKTRGQQVTLRCSSQSGHNTVSWYQQALGQGPQFIFQYYREEENGRGNFPPRFSGLQFPNYSSELNVNALELDDSALYLCASNRRFTDTQYFGPGTRLTVL.

This clone was detected only a few times. The genes are TRBV11-2 and TRBJ2-7; 7 bases are a match to TRBD1. The CDR3 loop spans 14 amino acids. CDR1 is SGHAT and CDR2 is FQNNGV in the germline V gene. The junction had 6 bases not matched to a gene; V was cut back by 4 bases and J by 3 bases. CDR3 in DNA: TGTGCCAGCAGCTCTGGGCGGACAGGCTACGAGCAGTACTTC. This gives the protein CASSSGRTGYEQYF.

This sequence joins TRBV7-9 and TRBJ1-4; TRBD1 matches 7 bases. The CDR3 loop spans 14 amino acids. The V gene end was trimmed by 5 bases and the J gene end by 6 bases; junction bases not matched to a gene: 6. Germline-derived CDR1 and CDR2 are SEHNR and FQNEAQ (reference sequence). The CDR3, as DNA: TGTGCCAGCAGCCTCGGGACAGCGGATGAAAAACTGTTTTTT. It specifies CASSLGTADEKLFF.

The chain recombines TRBV6-5 with TRBJ2-6, with D perhaps TRBD2 (6 bases). Germline V lookup: CDR1 MNHEY, CDR2 SVGAGI. V lost 0 bases and J lost 2, with 8 bases in between. The CDR3 totals 16 residues. The CDR3 loop is CASSYSAGPGANVLTF. The CDR3 DNA reads as TGTGCCAGCAGTTACTCTGCGGGACCTGGGGCCAACGTCCTGACTTTC.

This clone was seen a single time. The chain is built from TRBV11-2 and TRBJ2-7; D call uncertain. Germline assignment: CDR1 SGHAT and CDR2 FQNNGV. The CDR3 sequence is 12 residues long. Trimming took off 6 bases at V and 1 base at J, with 7 bases between the two ends. The CDR3 protein is CASSTRSYEQYF. The CDR3 DNA follows: TGTGCCAGCAGTACTCGGTCCTACGAGCAGTACTTC.

The chain is built from TRBV10-3 and TRBJ2-1, with 10 positions matching TRBD2. The V and J ends lost 5 bases and 4 bases, in that order; junction bases with no gene match: 5. The V gene's germline CDR1 is ENHRY and CDR2 SYGVKD. The CDR3 is made up of 15 amino acids. CDR3 DNA: TGTGCCATCAGTCTGGGACTAGCGCCGTACAATGAGCAGTTCTTC. Protein: CAISLGLAPYNEQFF.

The J gene is TRBJ1-5, the V gene TRBV19; D may be TRBD1 (5 bases). This CDR3 is 13 amino acids long. Trimming took off 10 bases at V and 0 bases at J, with 10 bases between the two ends. Per germline, CDR1 LNHDA and CDR2 SQIVND (reference sequence). The CDR3: CATRGGSNQPQHF. The CDR3 bases are TGTGCCACGCGCGGGGGTAGCAATCAGCCCCAGCATTTT.

This clone was observed a single time. The gene calls are TRBV10-3 and TRBJ2-2, with TRBD2 matching over 9 bases. The CDR3 extends over 14 amino acids. The ends lost 8 bases at V and 6 bases at J; junction bases unmatched: 7. Germline values: CDR1 ENHRY, CDR2 SYGVKD. The CDR3 spells CAIAPGLAPGELFF. CDR3 DNA: TGTGCCATCGCTCCGGGACTAGCCCCCGGGGAGCTGTTTTTT.

The chain combines TRBV28 with TRBJ2-1; possibly TRBD1 for D (6 bases). CDR1 and CDR2 from the germline V gene are MDHEN and SYDVKM. Trimming stripped 5 bases from V and 15 bases from J, with 11 bases between. This CDR3 contains 10 residues. The CDR3 spells CASSGAGVFF. The CDR3 DNA reads as TGTGCCAGCAGTGGGGCAGGGGTGTTCTTC.

This clone turned up a few times. The chain carries TRBV15 and TRBJ1-4, with 9 bases lining up with TRBD1. Germline assignment: CDR1 LNHNV and CDR2 YYDKDF (reference sequence). V dropped 0 bases and J dropped 8; count of bases not matched to a gene: 7. The CDR3 covers 16 residues. The CDR3 DNA reads as TGTGCCACCAGCAGAGATAGGGGGACAGGGAGCGAAAAACTGTTTTTT. Translated, it gives CATSRDRGTGSEKLFF.

The rearrangement links TRBV3-1 (or the pseudogene TRBV3-2) to TRBJ2-5; D is perhaps TRBD2 (5 bases). The CDR3 totals 12 residues. Germline V gene data show CDR1 as LGHDT and CDR2 as YNNKEL (reference sequence). The V end was cut by 8 bases, the J end by 5 bases, with 12 bases between. The CDR3 sequence: CASGPSLETQYF. The CDR3 coding sequence is TGTGCCAGCGGACCTAGCTTGGAGACCCAGTACTTC.

The chain uses TRBV3-1 (or the pseudogene TRBV3-2) and TRBJ2-5, with TRBD1 as a possible D gene (5 bases). CDR1 is LGHDT and CDR2 is YNNKEL in the germline V gene (reference sequence). This CDR3 is 14 amino acids long. The germline V and J ends were trimmed by 0 bases and 5 bases, with 10 bases remaining between them. The CDR3 protein is CASSQDIAGETQYF. In DNA form, the CDR3 reads TGTGCCAGCAGCCAAGATATAGCAGGGGAGACCCAGTACTTC.

This clone has more than one count but fewer than ten. CDR3 protein: CASSPRVTNEQFF. CDR3 nucleotide sequence: TGTGCCAGCAGCCCCCGGGTAACGAATGAGCAGTTCTTC. The chain recombines TRBV6-2 or TRBV6-3 with TRBJ2-1; D gene uncertain. The CDR3 covers 13 residues. In germline, CDR1 is MNHEY, CDR2 SVGEGT. Deletions cut 6 bases from V and 7 bases from J, with 13 bases between.

This clone was counted a single time. The rearrangement joins TRBV3-1 (or the pseudogene TRBV3-2) to TRBJ2-7; D possibly corresponds to TRBD2 (5 bases). The CDR3 contains 14 residues. V lost 0 bases and J 8 bases, leaving 14 bases between the germline ends. The germline V gene has CDR1 LGHDT and CDR2 YNNKEL (reference sequence). The CDR3 sequence is CASSQDYQLEQQYF. DNA for the CDR3: TGTGCCAGCAGCCAAGACTATCAACTAGAGCAGCAGTACTTC.

The chain joins TRBV14 to TRBJ1-2; a weak D match, TRBD1 (6 bases). The CDR3 is made up of 13 amino acids. Germline V gene lookup returns CDR1 SGHDN and CDR2 FVKESK. V was pared by 2 bases and J by 7 bases, with 11 bases between. The CDR3 sequence: CASSQNRAVGYTF. CDR3 bases: TGTGCCAGCAGCCAAAACAGGGCGGTTGGCTACACCTTC.

This clone was detected a few times. This chain connects TRBV19 to TRBJ1-2; D is unresolved. Germline CDR1 reads LNHDA; CDR2 reads SQIVND (reference sequence). The CDR3 contains 14 residues. The germline V and J ends were trimmed by 7 bases and 2 bases, with 14 bases remaining between them. The CDR3 nucleotides are TGTGCCAGTACCCTAATTGGGGAGAACTATGGCTACACCTTC. Protein: CASTLIGENYGYTF.